The 20 T cell receptor beta chains below all came from one sample that was sequenced in a study of response to subunit inactivated influenza vaccine. A single record per CDR3 protein comes from TCRdb applying MiXCR to the RT-PCR reads. The table has just under 250,000 distinct CDR3 sequences, 9.5% to 15% seen once. The sequenced sample was non-naive T cells sorted from PBMCs, obtained around two weeks before vaccination. The receptors shown here come from a man aged 45-60 years who received an inactivated influenza vaccine.

This clonotype appeared a few times. The chain uses TRBV12-3 or TRBV12-4 and TRBJ2-2; TRBD2 might be the D (5 bases). Deletions cut 3 bases from V and 5 bases from J, with 10 bases between. The CDR3 sequence is 14 residues long. The DNA of the CDR3 is TGTGCCAGCAGTTTTTTTGGGGAGACCGGGGAGCTGTTTTTT. Protein sequence: CASSFFGETGELFF.

In its sample, this clonotype was seen a few times. V usage is TRBV4-1 and J usage is TRBJ2-7; D might be TRBD1 or TRBD2, each matching 5 bases. The CDR3 sequence is 15 residues long. Deletions cut 1 base from V and 2 bases from J, with 12 bases between. Germline V gene sequence: CDR1 MGHRA, CDR2 YSYEKL. CDR3 coding DNA: TGCGCCAGCAGCCAAGGGGGGTTGGCCGCCTACGAGCAGTACTTC. Amino acids: CASSQGGLAAYEQYF.

The chain recombines TRBV4-2 with TRBJ2-1, with 7 bases fitting TRBD2. Germline V gene lookup returns CDR1 LGHNA and CDR2 YNFKEQ. V trimming: 0 bases; J trimming: 3 bases; junction bases outside the gene matches: 14. This CDR3 comprises 19 residues. CDR3 loop: CASSQEEGLGREFYNEQFF. DNA of the CDR3: TGTGCCAGCAGCCAAGAGGAAGGATTAGGGCGGGAGTTCTACAATGAGCAGTTCTTC.

This clonotype was recorded once. The chain couples TRBV12-3 or TRBV12-4 to TRBJ2-2; maybe TRBD1 (5 bases). Trimming stripped 2 bases from V and 2 bases from J, with 12 bases between. This CDR3 contains 16 residues. The CDR3: CASSLMAGINTGELFF. In DNA, the CDR3 is TGTGCCAGCAGTTTAATGGCAGGGATTAACACCGGGGAGCTGTTTTTT.

CDR3 DNA sequence: TGCAGTGCTAGGGGAGGGACCCAACTCGGCACCGGGGAGCTGTTTTTT. This gives the protein CSARGGTQLGTGELFF. The chain employs TRBV20-1 and TRBJ2-2; 7 bases are shared with TRBD2. Germline CDR1 reads DFQATT; CDR2 reads SNEGSKA (reference sequence). J gave up 4 bases and V 3 bases, and 11 bases lay outside the gene matches. This CDR3 comprises 16 residues.

This chain joins TRBV11-3 and TRBJ2-7; 9 bases align to TRBD1. The CDR3 consists of 16 residues. The ends lost 5 bases at V and 3 bases at J; junction bases unmatched: 11. Germline CDR1 is SGHNT and CDR2 is YENEEA. The CDR3 bases are TGTGCCAGCAGCCCAGGTACGGACAGGGGATTCTACGAGCAGTACTTC. Protein product: CASSPGTDRGFYEQYF.

CDR3 in DNA: TGTGCCAGCAGTTTATACGGTAGCGGGATCTCCTACGAGCAGTACTTC. It is translated as CASSLYGSGISYEQYF. The V call is TRBV28, the J call TRBJ2-7; 8 bases match TRBD2. The germline V gene encodes CDR1 MDHEN and CDR2 SYDVKM. This CDR3 has 16 amino acids. Trimming took 1 base from V and 0 from J; bases not matched to a gene: 5.

This clonotype has a handful of counts. V is TRBV5-6 and J is TRBJ2-1; the match to TRBD2 covers 11 bases. The CDR3 runs to 16 residues. Germline CDR1 is SGHDT and CDR2 is YYEEEE. The trim removed 2 bases at V and 2 bases at J, leaving 3 bases unmatched. CDR3 in amino acids: CASSFLTSGTYNEQFF. CDR3 nucleotide sequence: TGTGCCAGCAGCTTTTTGACTAGCGGGACCTACAATGAGCAGTTCTTC. Supplemented by reference TRBV5-6 and TRBJ2-1, the full variable domain reads DAGVTQSPTHLIKTRGQQVTLRCSPKSGHDTVSWYQQALGQGPQFIFQYYEEEERQRGNFPDRFSGHQFPNYSSELNVNALLLGDSALYLCASSFLTSGTYNEQFFGPGTRLTVL.

This clonotype has only a few counts. The chain recombines TRBV12-3 or TRBV12-4 with TRBJ1-3; D gene ambiguous. The CDR3 length is 14 residues. The V gene lost 0 bases and the J gene lost 2 bases, with 5 bases spanning the gap. The CDR3 reads CASSLAPAGNTIYF. The CDR3 bases are TGTGCCAGCAGTTTAGCGCCGGCTGGAAACACCATATATTTT.

The V and J genes are TRBV12-3 or TRBV12-4 and TRBJ1-5; D unclear. Trimming took 5 bases from V and 5 from J, leaving 10 bases between them. The CDR3 totals 13 residues. The CDR3 reads CASSGGQYQPQHF. The CDR3 DNA sequence: TGTGCCAGCAGTGGTGGGCAATATCAGCCCCAGCATTTT.

This clonotype was seen many times. The genes are TRBV5-1 and TRBJ1-2; D unclear. Trimming cost V 0 bases and J 8 bases, with 14 bases left between them. The CDR3 is 14 amino acids. Germline V gene lookup returns CDR1 SGHRS and CDR2 YFSETQ. CDR3 DNA sequence: TGCGCCAGCAGCTTGGATTTTGGCCTTGGAGGCTACACCTTC. This sequence encodes CASSLDFGLGGYTF.

The sample holds a few counts of this clonotype. The chain combines TRBV20-1 with TRBJ2-1, with TRBD2 identical over 8 bases. CDR3 length: 15 amino acids. V trimming: 3 bases; J trimming: 12 bases; junction bases outside the gene matches: 16. Germline CDR1 is DFQATT and CDR2 is SNEGSKA (reference sequence). The CDR3 is CSASIGGGSTSVQFF. As DNA, the CDR3 is TGCAGTGCTAGCATTGGGGGGGGTTCGACTAGCGTGCAGTTCTTC.

This clonotype appeared once. The chain uses TRBV18 and TRBJ2-5; D unresolved. Germline lookup yields CDR1 KGHSH and CDR2 LQKENI. This CDR3 region has 15 residues. V was clipped by 2 bases and J by 5 bases, with 15 bases between them. In DNA form, the CDR3 reads TGTGCCAGCTCACCAGGTGGCAGCCGGGCGGAGACCCAGTACTTC. This codes for CASSPGGSRAETQYF.

The sample holds a few counts of this clonotype. V gene TRBV6-2 or TRBV6-3 combines with J gene TRBJ1-2; 7 positions match TRBD1. There are 15 residues in the CDR3. CDR1 is MNHEY and CDR2 is SVGEGT in the germline V gene. V lost 7 bases to trimming and J lost 5 bases; unmatched junction nucleotides: 13. CDR3 DNA: TGTGCCAGCACGTCATGGGTCGGACAGGTTTATGGCTACACCTTC. Its translation is CASTSWVGQVYGYTF.

This clonotype was seen a few times. The chain uses TRBV3-1 and TRBJ2-2; either TRBD1 or TRBD2 may supply D (6 bases each). This CDR3 comprises 15 residues. Germline CDR1 is LGHDT and CDR2 is YNNKEL (reference sequence). V shed 3 bases and J shed 5 bases, with 13 bases lying between them. The CDR3 coding sequence is TGTGCCAGCAGCCAGGGGGGCCCTTCGACCGGGGAGCTGTTTTTT. As protein: CASSQGGPSTGELFF.

The chain uses TRBV28 and TRBJ2-7; TRBD1 agrees at 9 bases. This CDR3 comprises 14 residues. V lost 6 bases, J lost 6 bases, and 9 bases stayed unmatched. CDR1 and CDR2 from the germline V gene are MDHEN and SYDVKM. The CDR3 coding sequence is TGTGCCAGCAGCCCCGGGACAGGGCTCGTCGAGCAGTACTTC. It translates to CASSPGTGLVEQYF.

The V and J genes are TRBV4-1 and TRBJ2-3; TRBD2 matches 8 bases. The CDR3 is 16 residues long. Germline V CDR1 and CDR2: MGHRA, YSYEKL. Losses at the gene ends were 5 bases for V and 5 bases for J; bases not matched to a gene: 12. The CDR3 is CASSFSGVGGEDTQYF. In DNA form, the CDR3 reads TGCGCCAGCAGCTTCAGCGGAGTCGGGGGGGAAGATACGCAGTATTTT.

The chain carries TRBV18 and TRBJ1-1; maybe TRBD1 (6 bases). CDR3 length equals 16 residues. V was pared by 3 bases and J by 1 base, with 15 bases between. Per the germline V gene, CDR1 is KGHSH and CDR2 is LQKENI. The CDR3 here is CASSPFGGVKNTEAFF. The CDR3 region has the DNA TGTGCCAGCTCACCGTTCGGGGGCGTTAAGAACACTGAAGCTTTCTTT.

This clonotype has a count of ten or more. One end of the junction fails to match germline, which may point to a read error. The rearrangement joins TRBV9 to TRBJ2-5; 12 bases are a match to TRBD1. The CDR3 is 17 residues long. Germline values: CDR1 SGDLS, CDR2 YYNGEE. Written as DNA, the CDR3 is TGTGCCAGCAGCGAGACCGGGACAGGGGGCATTACCGGCCACTCTTCATTC. This encodes CASSETGTGGITGHSSF.

This clonotype came up many times. The gene calls are TRBV7-9 and TRBJ2-7; no firm D call. The V gene lost 1 base and the J gene lost 12 bases, with 16 bases spanning the gap. Germline-derived CDR1 and CDR2 are SEHNR and FQNEAQ (reference sequence). The CDR3 is 13 residues long. CDR3 coding DNA: TGTGCCAGCAGCTTAGGGGTGAGGCCGGAACCGTACTTC. Translated, it gives CASSLGVRPEPYF.